This is a list of T cell receptor beta chains from one sample in a study of PD-1 blockade in mismatch repair-deficient tumors. The protocol was immunoSEQ multiplex PCR, while the TCRdb copy is restricted to in-frame clones and leaves out a portion. The data show around 100,000 clones, with 82% seen just once and about 6.3% held by the top ten. Sample: peripheral blood, taken roughly 36 weeks after starting pembrolizumab. The receptors stem from an adult with mismatch repair-deficient cancer. Both conserved end residues are part of each CDR3. The D gene is left open where the match is weak. The size entry is marked missing in some rows and otherwise reads once, few, many or a size class.

>TRBJ2-7|NA|TRBV5-1|TRBD1
CASSQGTEAYEQYF
TGCGCCAGCAGCCAGGGGACAGAAGCCTACGAGCAGTACTTC
>TRBJ2-1|NA|TRBV11-3|TRBD2
CASSPTGTSAIKQFF
TGTGCCAGCAGCCCGACCGGGACTAGCGCAATTAAGCAGTTCTTC
>TRBJ2-7|NA|TRBV5-6|NA
CASSTPGGSSYEQYF
TGTGCCAGCAGCACCCCTGGGGGGAGCTCCTACGAGCAGTACTTC
>TRBJ2-3|NA|TRBV4-1|NA
CASSLLGGMGRDTQYF
TGCGCCAGCAGCCTGTTAGGGGGGATGGGCAGAGATACGCAGTATTTT
>TRBJ1-4|NA|TRBV15|NA
CATSRGRVEEKLFF
TGTGCCACCAGCCGGGGCAGGGTCGAAGAAAAACTGTTTTTT
>TRBJ2-7|NA|TRBV4-3|NA
CASSQAIRQKQYF
TGCGCCAGCAGCCAAGCGATTCGACAGAAGCAGTACTTC
>TRBJ2-5|NA|TRBV29-1|NA
CSVEHGTGGTQYF
TGCAGCGTTGAACACGGGACCGGAGGGACCCAGTACTTC
>TRBJ2-7|NA|TRBV12-5|TRBD2
CASGLVLGRESSYEQYF
TGTGCTAGTGGTTTGGTACTGGGGCGGGAGTCCTCCTACGAGCAGTACTTC
>TRBJ2-5|NA|TRBV5-4|TRBD2
CASSSTSGSIETQYF
TGTGCCAGCAGCTCCACTAGCGGGAGCATAGAGACCCAGTACTTC
>TRBJ2-7|NA|TRBV5-4|NA
CASSLGGYEQYF
TGTGCCAGCAGCTTGGGGGGGTACGAGCAGTACTTC
>TRBJ2-3|NA|TRBV2|TRBD2
CASRASREGADTQYF
TGTGCCAGCAGGGCTTCCCGGGAGGGCGCAGATACGCAGTATTTT
>TRBJ2-3|NA|TRBV29-1|NA
CSVFGSFTDTQYF
TGCAGCGTTTTTGGTAGTTTCACAGATACGCAGTATTTT
>TRBJ2-3|NA|TRBV7-9|TRBD2
CASSGTSVRSDTQYF
TGTGCCAGCAGCGGGACTAGCGTAAGGTCAGATACGCAGTATTTT
>TRBJ2-1|NA|TRBV5-8|NA
CASSKRLGFNEQFF
TGTGCCAGCAGCAAGAGACTAGGTTTCAATGAGCAGTTCTTC
>TRBJ2-7|NA|TRBV7-3|NA
CASSGVRVESSYEQYF
TGTGCCAGCAGCGGCGTGAGGGTGGAGAGCTCCTACGAGCAGTACTTC
>TRBJ2-7|NA|TRBV5-4|NA
CASSLAYGEQYF
TGTGCCAGCAGCTTGGCCTACGGCGAGCAGTACTTC
>TRBJ2-1|NA|TRBV30|NA
CAWSVGSPYNEQFF
TGTGCCTGGAGTGTTGGCAGTCCCTACAATGAGCAGTTCTTC
>TRBJ1-1|NA|TRBV5-1|NA
CASSGGLKDTEAFF
TGCGCCAGCAGCGGGGGTCTCAAGGACACTGAAGCTTTCTTT
>TRBJ2-1|NA|TRBV6-5|NA
CASSRAGSQYNEQFF
TGTGCCAGCAGTAGGGCGGGTTCTCAATACAATGAGCAGTTCTTC
>TRBJ2-2|NA|TRBV6-6|NA
CASSRGTLGELFF
TGTGCCAGCAGTCGGGGGACCTTGGGGGAGCTGTTTTTT
>TRBJ1-2|NA|TRBV7-9|TRBD1
CASSTGQGARGYTF
TGTGCCAGCAGTACCGGACAGGGGGCGCGTGGCTACACCTTC
>TRBJ2-1|NA|TRBV27|NA
CASSRTSGQAAYNEQFF
TGTGCCAGCAGTCGTACCTCCGGGCAGGCCGCCTACAATGAGCAGTTCTTC
>TRBJ2-1|NA|TRBV6-5|NA
CASSSSGTSNEQFF
TGTGCCAGCAGTTCCTCCGGGACTTCCAATGAGCAGTTCTTC
>TRBJ2-7|NA|TRBV28|NA
CASSRIYEQYF
TGTGCCAGCAGTCGGATCTACGAGCAGTACTTC
>TRBJ1-3|NA|TRBV11-2|NA
CASSREGSTGNTIYF
TGTGCCAGCAGCCGAGAGGGGAGCACTGGAAACACCATATATTTT
>TRBJ1-1|NA|TRBV18|NA
CASSPPGTPRGGTEAFF
TGTGCCAGCTCACCCCCCGGAACCCCCAGGGGCGGCACTGAAGCTTTCTTT
>TRBJ2-6|NA|TRBV5-4|NA
CASSVRLFSGANVLTF
TGTGCCAGCAGCGTAAGACTCTTCTCTGGGGCCAACGTCCTGACTTTC
>TRBJ2-1|once|TRBV5-1|NA
CASSLAGSAYNEQFF
TGCGCCAGCAGCTTGGCGGGTTCTGCCTACAATGAGCAGTTCTTC
>TRBJ2-7|NA|TRBV5-6|NA
CASSPAWGVTGEQYF
TGTGCCAGCAGCCCGGCGTGGGGCGTCACGGGCGAGCAGTACTTC
>TRBJ1-1|NA|TRBV5-4|NA
CASSFLTPGVTHTEAFF
TGTGCCAGCAGCTTTCTTACCCCAGGGGTAACCCACACTGAAGCTTTCTTT
>TRBJ2-7|once|TRBV29-1|NA
CSVEDKRDEQYF
TGCAGCGTTGAAGACAAGCGTGACGAGCAGTACTTC
>TRBJ2-1|NA|TRBV10-2|TRBD2
CASTLAGGPVEQFF
TGCGCCAGCACTTTAGCGGGAGGGCCGGTTGAGCAGTTCTTC
>TRBJ1-1|NA|TRBV5-4|NA
CASSRTGLNTEAFF
TGTGCCAGCAGCCGTACAGGCTTGAACACTGAAGCTTTCTTT
>TRBJ2-2|NA|TRBV10-3|NA
CATRLAPNTGELFF
TGTGCCACCCGGCTAGCGCCAAACACCGGGGAGCTGTTTTTT
>TRBJ2-7|NA|TRBV9|NA
CASSAPLGEQYF
TGTGCCAGCAGCGCCCCTCTGGGGGAGCAGTACTTC
>TRBJ1-5|few|TRBV6-1|NA
CASMIGLNQPQHF
TGTGCCAGCATGATAGGACTTAATCAGCCCCAGCATTTT
>TRBJ1-1|NA|TRBV5-6|NA
CASTAIRGTEAFF
TGTGCCAGCACCGCCATCCGGGGTACTGAAGCTTTCTTT
>TRBJ1-2|NA|TRBV11-2|NA
CASSPELRRDYGYTF
TGTGCCAGCAGCCCCGAATTGCGAAGAGACTATGGCTACACCTTC
>TRBJ2-2|NA|TRBV6-6|NA
CASSYSPQGGTGELFF
TGTGCCAGCAGTTACTCCCCACAGGGCGGCACCGGGGAGCTGTTTTTT
>TRBJ2-5|NA|TRBV5-4|NA
CASSQDRDGAGTQYF
TGTGCCAGCAGCCAAGATAGGGACGGCGCAGGGACCCAGTACTTC
>TRBJ1-2|NA|TRBV6-1|NA
CASELAVGYTF
TGTGCCAGCGAGCTCGCCGTGGGCTACACCTTC
>TRBJ2-7|NA|TRBV25-1|NA
CASRGVAFHEQYF
TGTGCCAGCAGGGGGGTGGCGTTCCACGAGCAGTACTTC
>TRBJ1-3|NA|TRBV7-2|NA
CASSLGGEVLDTIYF
TGTGCCAGCAGCTTAGGGGGAGAGGTTCTAGACACCATATATTTT
>TRBJ2-2|NA|TRBV7-2|NA
CASSVPRDVGWNTGELFF
TGTGCCAGCAGCGTTCCCCGGGACGTCGGATGGAACACCGGGGAGCTGTTTTTT
>TRBJ2-7|NA|TRBV27|NA
CASSNSGKPYEQYF
TGTGCCAGCAGCAATAGCGGAAAGCCCTACGAGCAGTACTTC
>TRBJ2-1|few|TRBV6-1|TRBD2
CASSGEGLTEQFF
TGTGCCAGCAGTGGGGAGGGACTAACTGAGCAGTTCTTC
>TRBJ2-7|NA|TRBV6-4|TRBD2
CARTSGGPEQYF
TGTGCCCGGACTAGCGGGGGACCAGAGCAGTACTTC
>TRBJ1-1|NA|TRBV27|TRBD1
CASSPRTGRRTEAFF
TGTGCCAGCAGTCCCCGGACAGGGAGGCGCACTGAAGCTTTCTTT
>TRBJ1-1|NA|TRBV6-5|NA
CASSYSLDTEAFF
TGTGCCAGCAGTTACTCGTTAGACACTGAAGCTTTCTTT
>TRBJ1-3|NA|TRBV7-9|TRBD1
CASSTMGQGIGNTIYF
TGTGCCAGCAGCACCATGGGACAGGGGATTGGAAACACCATATATTTT
>TRBJ2-2|NA|TRBV12-5|NA
CASGLVIGGTGELFF
TGTGCTAGTGGGCTGGTTATCGGGGGCACCGGGGAGCTGTTTTTT
>TRBJ2-1|NA|TRBV6-5|TRBD2
CASIRLAGGHGEQFF
TGTGCCAGCATACGACTAGCGGGAGGGCACGGTGAGCAGTTCTTC
>TRBJ2-7|NA|TRBV18|NA
CASSPPGFGLYEQYF
TGTGCCAGCTCACCACCAGGCTTTGGGTTGTACGAGCAGTACTTC
>TRBJ2-5|NA|TRBV4-1|NA
CASSQGPGTETQYF
TGCGCCAGCAGCCAAGGGCCAGGGACCGAGACCCAGTACTTC
>TRBJ2-7|NA|TRBV4-1|NA
CASSQDRTSGESYEQYF
TGCGCCAGCAGCCAAGATCGGACCTCGGGGGAGAGCTACGAGCAGTACTTC
>TRBJ2-1|NA|TRBV27|NA
CASSLLGSAEQFF
TGTGCCAGCAGTTTATTAGGGAGTGCTGAGCAGTTCTTC
>TRBJ2-4|NA|TRBV5-1|TRBD2
CASINGGRAKNIQYF
TGCGCCAGCATAAACGGCGGGAGGGCCAAAAACATTCAGTACTTC
>TRBJ1-1|NA|TRBV19|NA
CASSDVLGVTEAFF
TGTGCCAGTAGCGACGTCTTGGGGGTGACTGAAGCTTTCTTT